Sequencing of this T cell receptor beta chain was carried out in a study of shared clonotypes between healthy human individuals. Each cell subset's genomic DNA was divided evenly among several immunoSEQ plates. Clones were read by immunoSEQ multiplex PCR, and TCRdb kept only the in-frame ones, dropping some. This repertoire shows some 200,000 clones, under 80% found once; its top ten account for more than 9.5%. V gave up 4 bases and J gave up 3 bases; unmatched junction bases: 7. Germline CDR1 is SGHRS and CDR2 is YFSETQ. The CDR3 totals 15 residues. The source is a man in his thirties or forties in good health. The chain is built from TRBV5-1 and TRBJ2-7; 10 bases are shared with TRBD2. The sequenced sample consisted of memory CD4+ T cells sorted from blood. Subset described: CD45RA-negative fraction. The CDR3 bases are TGCGCCAGCAGCACCGGGCTAGCGGGAGTCTACGAGCAGTACTTC. Protein sequence: CASSTGLAGVYEQYF.